This is a list of T cell receptor beta chains from one sample in a study of blood T cell repertoires in COVID-19. Only in-frame clones appear in the TCRdb table, and some are missing; sequencing was by immunoSEQ multiplex PCR. This sample has some 150,000 clones, with more than 80% found just once. Sequenced: peripheral blood. These receptors were taken from an elderly woman with acute or convalescent COVID-19. Both conserved end residues are part of each CDR3. A D gene is named only where the DNA matches it firmly. Some rows mark clone size as missing; the rest say once, few, many or name a class of expanded clone.

.	TRBJ2-1	TRBV6-1	.	TGTGCCAGCAGTGAATCGGGTTGGGTGCGCAATGAGCAGTTCTTC	CASSESGWVRNEQFF
few	TRBJ1-2	TRBV30	.	TGTGCCTGGATCCCCGACAGGTTCGGTGCCTATGGCTACACCTTC	CAWIPDRFGAYGYTF
.	TRBJ1-2	TRBV7-2	TRBD1	TGTGCCAGCAGCTTAGACAGGGGGTCCTATGGCTACACCTTC	CASSLDRGSYGYTF
.	TRBJ1-2	TRBV7-3	.	TGTGCCAGCAGCTTAATCTGGACAGATGGCTACACCTTC	CASSLIWTDGYTF
.	TRBJ2-5	TRBV11-2	TRBD2	TGTGCCAGCAGCCAGGAGGCGGGGGGGTTAGAGACCCAGTACTTC	CASSQEAGGLETQYF
.	TRBJ1-6	TRBV5-5	.	TGTGCCAGCAGCTTCTCAGGGTCCCATTCACCCCTCCACTTT	CASSFSGSHSPLHF
.	TRBJ1-2	TRBV6-1	.	TGTGCCAGCAGTGAGTCAGCTAACTATGGCTACACCTTC	CASSESANYGYTF
.	TRBJ1-5	TRBV7-9	TRBD1	TGTGCCAGCAGCCGAGGGACAGATCAGCCCCAGCATTTT	CASSRGTDQPQHF
.	TRBJ2-7	TRBV11-2	.	TGTGCCAGCAGCTTAGTTCGACTCCGCGAGCAGTACTTC	CASSLVRLREQYF
.	TRBJ1-1	TRBV4-1	.	TGCGCCAGCAGCCAAGATCGAGGGACTGAAGCTTTCTTT	CASSQDRGTEAFF
few	TRBJ2-3	TRBV12-5	TRBD1	TGTGCTAGTGGTTTGACTCGAGGCGCCAGGGGGAGCACAGATACGCAGTATTTT	CASGLTRGARGSTDTQYF
.	TRBJ1-5	TRBV2	.	TGTGCCAGCAGTGACAGGGCTCAGCCCCAGCATTTT	CASSDRAQPQHF
.	TRBJ2-7	TRBV14	.	TGTGCCAGCAGCTTCGGACATATAGGCTCCTACGAGCAGTACTTC	CASSFGHIGSYEQYF
.	TRBJ1-2	TRBV7-9	.	TGTGCCAGCAGCTTAGCGGGGGGAGGCTACACCTTC	CASSLAGGGYTF
.	TRBJ1-1	TRBV19	TRBD1	TGTGCCAGTAGGAGACAGGGCCGTACTGAAGCTTTCTTT	CASRRQGRTEAFF
.	TRBJ1-1	TRBV3-1/TRBV3-2	.	TGTGCCAGCAGCGAGGGGGGGTACACTGAAGCTTTCTTT	CASSEGGYTEAFF
.	TRBJ2-2	TRBV21-1	.	TGTGCCAGCAGCAAAGGGGAGGGGCAGCCTTACACCGGGGAGCTGTTTTTT	CASSKGEGQPYTGELFF
.	TRBJ1-4	TRBV7-3	TRBD1	TGTGCCAGCAGCAAAAAGGACAGGGAGCGGACTAATGAAAAACTGTTTTTT	CASSKKDRERTNEKLFF
.	TRBJ1-3	TRBV6-6	TRBD1	TGTGCCAGCAGTTACCCGGGACAGGGAGGTGGAAACACCATATATTTT	CASSYPGQGGGNTIYF
.	TRBJ2-3	TRBV6-5	.	TGTGCCAGCAGTTCCCCGGGCCACGCAGGGGATACGCAGTATTTT	CASSSPGHAGDTQYF
.	TRBJ2-2	TRBV3-1/TRBV3-2	.	TGTGCCAGCAGCCAAGCAGGGGCGAACACCGGGGAGCTGTTTTTT	CASSQAGANTGELFF
.	TRBJ1-2	TRBV19	.	TGTGCCAGTAGTCTCTCCGGGTCTACTAACTATGGCTACACCTTC	CASSLSGSTNYGYTF
.	TRBJ2-2	TRBV11-3	TRBD2	TGTGCCAGCAGCTTAGACGGGGGGGCCACCGGGGAGCTGTTTTTT	CASSLDGGATGELFF
.	TRBJ1-2	TRBV5-8	TRBD1	TGTGCCAGCAGCTTCCAGGGGGCCCCAAGCTACTATGGCTACACCTTC	CASSFQGAPSYYGYTF
.	TRBJ2-1	TRBV6-6	TRBD1	TGTGCCAGCAGTTACCCGGGTGGACAGGGGCAGTTCTTC	CASSYPGGQGQFF
.	TRBJ1-4	TRBV19	.	TGTGCCAGCGGGGGGATAGGGGCAACTAATGAAAAACTGTTTTTT	CASGGIGATNEKLFF
.	TRBJ1-1	TRBV28	.	TGTGCCAGCAGTTTTTGGGCCACTGAAGCTTTCTTT	CASSFWATEAFF
.	TRBJ2-5	TRBV5-1	.	TGCGCCAGCAGCGCGGGACAGCCACAAGAGACCCAGTACTTC	CASSAGQPQETQYF
.	TRBJ1-1	TRBV18	TRBD1	TGTGCCAGCTCCCGACAGGGAATGAACACTGAAGCTTTCTTT	CASSRQGMNTEAFF
few	TRBJ1-4	TRBV20-1	.	TGCAGTGCTAGTCGAAACAGACTAAATGAAAAACTGTTTTTT	CSASRNRLNEKLFF
.	TRBJ1-1	TRBV18	TRBD1	TGTGCCAGCTCACCACCGATCTCCGACAGGGTCACTGAAGCTTTCTTT	CASSPPISDRVTEAFF
.	TRBJ1-4	TRBV19	.	TGTGCCAGTAGTTTGCAGGGGATGCCTAATGAAAAACTGTTTTTT	CASSLQGMPNEKLFF
.	TRBJ1-1	TRBV6-1	.	TGTGCCAGCAGTGAAACAGTATCAGACACTGAAGCTTTCTTT	CASSETVSDTEAFF
.	TRBJ1-1	TRBV20-1	.	TGCAGTGGTGGTACGGGCACTGAAGCTTTCTTT	CSGGTGTEAFF
once	TRBJ1-2	TRBV5-1	.	TGCGCCAGCAGCTTGGGAGGCACCCAAACGGATGGCTACACCTTC	CASSLGGTQTDGYTF
.	TRBJ1-5	TRBV25-1	.	TGTGCCAGCAGTGAACTGGCTAGCAATCAGCCCCAGCATTTT	CASSELASNQPQHF
.	TRBJ1-3	TRBV5-1	.	TGCGCCAGCAGCACGGACAACCCTGGAAACACCATATATTTT	CASSTDNPGNTIYF
few	TRBJ1-3	TRBV19	.	TGTGCCAGTAGTATGGCGGGCTCATACGCGACTGGAAACACCATATATTTT	CASSMAGSYATGNTIYF
.	TRBJ2-2	TRBV13	TRBD1	TGTGCCAGCAGCCGGGACAGGGGACAGGGCGGGGAGCTGTTTTTT	CASSRDRGQGGELFF
.	TRBJ2-2	TRBV2	.	TGTGCCAGCGGGATACTAGGAGCCGGGGAGCTGTTTTTT	CASGILGAGELFF
.	TRBJ1-3	TRBV21-1	.	TGTGCCAGTCCCAAACGACCAGGGCCTGGAAACACCATATATTTT	CASPKRPGPGNTIYF
.	TRBJ2-7	TRBV18	TRBD1	TGTGCCAGCTCACCACAGGTGAGGGGGCGCAAGCCCTACGAGCAGTACTTC	CASSPQVRGRKPYEQYF
.	TRBJ2-1	TRBV18	TRBD2	TGTGCCAGCTCACCTATAGCGGGGGGACCAAACAATGAGCAGTTCTTC	CASSPIAGGPNNEQFF
.	TRBJ2-2	TRBV18	TRBD2	TGTGCCAGCTCACCACCGGGAGCGGGGGGAACCGGGGAGCTGTTTTTT	CASSPPGAGGTGELFF
once	TRBJ2-5	TRBV5-1	.	TGCGCCAGCAGCTTGGGGGACTCCTGGGAGACCCAGTACTTC	CASSLGDSWETQYF
.	TRBJ2-7	TRBV6-5	.	TGTGCCAGCAGGATACGGGACAATTCCTACGAGCAGTACTTC	CASRIRDNSYEQYF
.	TRBJ1-2	TRBV5-1	TRBD1	TGCGCCAGCACCCGGACAGGGGATGGCGGCTACACCTTC	CASTRTGDGGYTF
.	TRBJ1-2	TRBV3-1/TRBV3-2	.	TGTGCCAGCAGCCATACCGACGGAGCCAGTTATGGCTACACCTTC	CASSHTDGASYGYTF